The 21 T cell receptor beta chains below come from one sample, sequenced in a study of PD-1 blockade in mismatch repair-deficient tumors. Generated by immunoSEQ multiplex PCR, the TCRdb table keeps only in-frame clones and is missing some. The sample lists under 150,000 clones; almost 90% were seen once. The specimen was peripheral blood, collected approximately 73 weeks after starting pembrolizumab. The origin of the receptors is an adult with mismatch repair-deficient cancer.

This clone was observed once. This chain joins TRBV2 and TRBJ2-3; D may be TRBD2 (6 bases). The CDR3 covers 14 residues. The germline CDR1 and CDR2 sequences are SNHLY and FYNNEI. The ends were cut back, 8 bases at V and 4 bases at J, with 16 bases in the middle. CDR3 protein: CASRGTFSPDTQYF. The CDR3, as DNA: TGTGCCAGCCGTGGGACTTTTTCACCAGATACGCAGTATTTT.

The chain recombines TRBV30 with TRBJ2-7, with D tentatively TRBD1 or TRBD2 (5 bases each). V lost 3 bases, J lost 5 bases, and 5 bases lay in between. CDR3 length: 10 amino acids. Per germline, CDR1 GTSNPN and CDR2 SVGIG (reference sequence). CDR3 sequence (DNA): TGTGCCTGGAGGGGGGACGAGCAGTACTTC. Translated, it gives CAWRGDEQYF.

V gene TRBV28 combines with J gene TRBJ2-5; 8 positions agree with TRBD1. The junction had 4 bases not matched to a gene; V was cut back by 7 bases and J by 3 bases. The length of the CDR3 is 13 residues. The V gene's germline CDR1 is MDHEN and CDR2 SYDVKM. DNA for the CDR3: TGTGCCAGCATTAACAGGGGGGAAGAGACCCAGTACTTC. The encoded protein is CASINRGEETQYF.

The rearrangement uses TRBV28 and TRBJ2-7; D uncertain. Per the germline V gene, CDR1 is MDHEN and CDR2 is SYDVKM. V lost 3 bases and J lost 0, with 15 bases in between. The CDR3 covers 16 residues. CDR3 loop: CASSLVMGPSSYEQYF. CDR3 coding DNA: TGTGCCAGCAGTTTGGTAATGGGCCCCAGCTCCTACGAGCAGTACTTC.

This chain uses TRBV7-9 with TRBJ2-1, with 9 bases identical to TRBD2. Germline-derived CDR1 and CDR2 are SEHNR and FQNEAQ (reference sequence). The CDR3 contains 17 residues. V trimming: 1 base; J trimming: 0 bases; junction bases outside the gene matches: 4. The CDR3 loop is CASSLVGLAFSYNEQFF. In DNA form, the CDR3 reads TGTGCCAGCAGCTTAGTCGGACTAGCGTTCTCCTACAATGAGCAGTTCTTC.

The rearrangement joins TRBV10-2 to TRBJ2-7; 7 nucleotides line up with TRBD2. Germline CDR1 is WSHSY and CDR2 is SAAADI. Trimming took 7 bases from V and 3 from J; bases not matched to a gene: 3. The CDR3 contains 12 residues. CDR3 coding DNA: TGCGCCAGCAAGGGACTAATCTACGAGCAGTACTTC. Amino acids: CASKGLIYEQYF.

This chain joins TRBV7-8 and TRBJ2-7, with 10 bases lining up with TRBD1. The junction had 4 bases not matched to a gene; V was cut back by 6 bases and J by 2 bases. Germline CDR1 is SGHVS and CDR2 is FQNEAQ. The CDR3 runs 14 residues. CDR3 sequence (DNA): TGTGCCAGCAGATTGGGACAGGGGACCTACGAGCAGTACTTC. Protein sequence: CASRLGQGTYEQYF.

This sequence joins TRBV28 and TRBJ2-7, with 8 positions matching TRBD1. V lost 5 bases to trimming and J lost 6 bases; unmatched junction nucleotides: 15. CDR3 length: 16 amino acids. The V gene's germline CDR1 is MDHEN and CDR2 SYDVKM. The CDR3 DNA follows: TGTGCCAGCAGTCCCCGAACGTGGACAGGGTCAAGCGAGCAGTACTTC. Protein product: CASSPRTWTGSSEQYF.

The chain combines TRBV14 with TRBJ2-3; D is ambiguous. Germline V gene data show CDR1 as SGHDN and CDR2 as FVKESK. Trimming pared 2 bases from V and 0 bases from J, leaving 12 bases between. This CDR3 is 16 amino acids long. The CDR3 loop reads CASSQYAGSSTDTQYF. The CDR3 DNA reads TGTGCCAGCAGCCAATACGCAGGTTCGAGCACAGATACGCAGTATTTT.

V and J are TRBV29-1 and TRBJ2-1; no clear D. The germline V and J ends were trimmed by 0 bases and 12 bases, with 12 bases remaining between them. Germline CDR1 SQVTM, CDR2 ANQGSEA. CDR3 length: 12 residues. The CDR3 DNA is TGCAGCGTTGAAGATATCAAGACTCCGCAGTTCTTC. Amino acid sequence: CSVEDIKTPQFF.

The chain recombines TRBV19 with TRBJ2-7; a weak D match, TRBD2 (5 bases). Trimming cost V 3 bases and J 4 bases, with 19 bases left between them. CDR1 is LNHDA and CDR2 is SQIVND in the germline V gene (reference sequence). The CDR3 spans 16 residues. CDR3 residues: CASSIQAGEDVYEQYF. CDR3 bases: TGTGCCAGTAGTATCCAGGCCGGGGAAGATGTTTACGAGCAGTACTTC.

The V gene is TRBV19, the J gene TRBJ2-1, with D tentatively TRBD2 (7 bases). This CDR3 has 17 amino acids. The germline gives CDR1 LNHDA, CDR2 SQIVND (reference sequence). With 5 bases removed from V and 4 bases from J, the gap between germline ends came to 21 bases. The CDR3 sequence: CASSDPPGGGDYNEQFF. CDR3 nucleotide sequence: TGTGCCAGTAGTGACCCCCCTGGGGGGGGCGATTACAATGAGCAGTTCTTC. The full variable domain, rest sourced from reference TRBV19 and TRBJ2-1, is DGGITQSPKYLFRKEGQNVTLSCEQNLNHDAMYWYRQDPGQGLRLIYYSQIVNDFQKGDIAEGYSVSREKKESFPLTVTSAQKNPTAFYLCASSDPPGGGDYNEQFFGPGTRLTVL.

This clone was observed once. The V and J genes are TRBV27 and TRBJ2-7, with 13 bases identical to TRBD2. This CDR3 has 18 amino acids. The junction had 14 bases not matched to a gene; V was cut back by 6 bases and J by 3 bases. The germline V gene encodes CDR1 MNHEY and CDR2 SMNVEV (reference sequence). DNA of the CDR3: TGTGCCAGCAGACAAATACTAGCGGGAGGGCTGAATAACTACGAGCAGTACTTC. It specifies CASRQILAGGLNNYEQYF.

The rearrangement uses TRBV6-1 and TRBJ2-7, with a possible D match to TRBD2 (6 bases). V gave up 2 bases and J gave up 7 bases, with 12 bases separating them. Per the germline V gene, CDR1 is MNHNS and CDR2 is SASEGT. This CDR3 has 13 amino acids. The CDR3 region is CASSEKRVEEQYF. CDR3 DNA sequence: TGTGCCAGCAGTGAAAAGCGGGTAGAAGAGCAGTACTTC.

The V gene is TRBV29-1, the J gene TRBJ2-7; TRBD2 aligns across 7 bases. Germline lookup yields CDR1 SQVTM and CDR2 ANQGSEA. The V segment lost 2 bases and the J segment 4 bases; nucleotides outside the gene matches: 8. The CDR3 length is 14 residues. The CDR3 DNA follows: TGCAGCGTTGAATGGGCAGGGAGGGAATACGAGCAGTACTTC. Protein: CSVEWAGREYEQYF.

To note about this clone: Other DNA variants within this sample encode the same CDR3. The V call is TRBV5-8, the J call TRBJ2-3; D is unclear. V lost 0 bases and J 6 bases, leaving 14 bases between the germline ends. Germline values: CDR1 SGHTS, CDR2 YDEGEE. This CDR3 is 15 amino acids long. CDR3 residues: CASSLGLTPQDTQYF. The CDR3, as DNA: TGTGCCAGCAGCTTGGGTCTGACACCGCAGGATACGCAGTATTTT.

The chain combines TRBV19 with TRBJ2-7; D uncertain. The germline CDR1 and CDR2 sequences are LNHDA and SQIVND (reference sequence). The CDR3 loop spans 14 amino acids. Trimming took off 1 base at V and 3 bases at J, with 10 bases between the two ends. CDR3 in amino acids: CASSIGHTNYEQYF. The CDR3 nucleotides are TGTGCCAGTAGTATAGGGCACACAAACTACGAGCAGTACTTC.

The chain joins TRBV7-2 to TRBJ2-1; D is perhaps TRBD1 or TRBD2 (6 bases each). The CDR3 is 11 amino acids. Germline loops: CDR1 SGHTA, CDR2 FQGNSA. V was pared by 5 bases and J by 9 bases, with 8 bases between. CDR3 DNA sequence: TGTGCCAGCAGCGAGGGGGGTGAGCAGTTCTTC. This codes for CASSEGGEQFF.

The rearrangement uses TRBV9 and TRBJ2-3; possibly TRBD2 for D (6 bases). V lost 7 bases and J 5 bases, leaving 17 bases between the germline ends. The CDR3 length is 14 residues. CDR1 and CDR2 (germline): SGDLS, YYNGEE. The CDR3 DNA reads as TGTGCCAGCTCGCCTAGCGAGAACGTAGATACGCAGTATTTT. Translating it yields CASSPSENVDTQYF. Full variable domain (remainder filled in from reference TRBV9 and TRBJ2-3): DSGVTQTPKHLITATGQRVTLRCSPRSGDLSVYWYQQSLDQGLQFLIQYYNGEERAKGNILERFSAQQFPDLHSELNLSSLELGDSALYFCASSPSENVDTQYFGPGTRLTVL.

For the CDR3, the DNA is TGTGCCAGCAGCTTAGGCTCCGACAGGGGCCTCTTCTACGAGCAGTACTTC. It codes for CASSLGSDRGLFYEQYF. This chain links TRBV7-2 with TRBJ2-7, with 8 positions matching TRBD1. The V gene's germline CDR1 is SGHTA and CDR2 FQGNSA. The junction had 11 bases not matched to a gene; V was cut back by 1 base and J by 3 bases. CDR3 length equals 17 residues.

The chain carries TRBV29-1 and TRBJ2-7, with 9 nucleotides matching TRBD1. J lost 9 bases, V lost 4 bases, and 13 bases had no gene match. The CDR3 runs 14 residues. The germline gives CDR1 SQVTM, CDR2 ANQGSEA. For the CDR3, the DNA is TGCAGCGTTGTATTGGGGACAGGGTCAGTCCGGCAGTACTTC. This encodes CSVVLGTGSVRQYF.